This TCR beta chain was recovered during a study of cytomegalovirus exposure and HLA in healthy donors. The CDR3 is made up of 18 amino acids. Germline V gene sequence: CDR1 LGHNA, CDR2 YNFKEQ. V was pared by 6 bases and J by 1 base, with 17 bases of the junction left unmatched. Study-level results: As immune exposure information, only CMV serostatus was available. Later on, an analysis found that several of the most significant clusters appeared to be linked to common viral pathogens, which included parvovirus B19. Reportedly, a later analysis found an Asian-associated ancestry cluster had fewer N-insertions than the roughly 670-donor mean.

Primers for the PCR totalled 60 Vbeta and 13 Jbeta. Profiled with immunoSEQ multiplex PCR; TCRdb holds only in-frame clones, not every one. The sample has around 86,000 clones; less than 10% are singletons. This clone was seen a handful of times. What it binds is unknown. The TCR sequence derives from a man aged 45 to 65 in good health and CMV-seronegative. The rearrangement uses TRBV4-2 and TRBJ1-1; 7 bases fit TRBD1. Input material: PBMCs. CDR3 DNA sequence: TGTGCCAGCAGTTCTATAGTATGGGGACAGCCGTCGAACACTGAAGCTTTCTTT. Its protein product is CASSSIVWGQPSNTEAFF.